This T cell receptor beta chain comes out of a study of identical twins. The study's findings and limits: Conclusions were drawn cross-sectionally by statistical analysis, without following the same donors. Among monozygotic twins, out-of-frame TCR alpha sharing exceeded what models predicted.

Trimming removed 3 bases at V and 8 bases at J, with 16 bases between. The CDR3 spans 14 residues. This clonotype has a count of ten or more. What it recognizes is unknown. MiXCR, run by TCRdb on the 5' RACE reads, gives a single entry per CDR3 protein. Of about 240,000 distinct CDR3 sequences detected, 10% appear once; the ten largest clones hold less than 12%. The receptor comes from a man in his fifties or sixties in good health. Source material: memory T cells sorted from blood. This chain uses TRBV12-3 or TRBV12-4 with TRBJ1-2; no definite D call. The CDR3 nucleotides are TGTGCCAGCAGTTTCCTCGGACCCCGGGAAGGCTACACCTTC. It translates to CASSFLGPREGYTF.